The 20 T cell receptor beta chains presented below share a single source sample, sequenced in a study of identical twins. Each CDR3 protein is one row after TCRdb ran MiXCR on the 5' RACE reads. The profile shows approximately 1.8 million distinct CDR3 sequences, 32% of them singletons. The sample consisted of cord blood. The receptor set was obtained from a newborn girl in good health.

The chain has TRBV4-1 and TRBJ2-1; 13 bases align to TRBD2. This CDR3 comprises 18 residues. V lost 0 bases to trimming and J lost 4 bases; unmatched junction nucleotides: 6. The germline CDR1 and CDR2 sequences are MGHRA and YSYEKL. CDR3: CASSQEAMGLAGYNEQFF. The CDR3 DNA sequence: TGCGCCAGCAGCCAAGAAGCAATGGGACTAGCGGGGTACAATGAGCAGTTCTTC.

This clonotype was detected only a few times. This chain connects TRBV10-3 to TRBJ1-5, with D perhaps matching TRBD1 (5 bases). Germline V gene data show CDR1 as ENHRY and CDR2 as SYGVKD. The CDR3 runs to 16 residues. V was pared by 0 bases and J by 0 bases, with 9 bases between. The CDR3 loop reads CAISESTRDSNQPQHF. CDR3 coding DNA: TGTGCCATCAGTGAGTCGACCAGGGATAGCAATCAGCCCCAGCATTTT.

This clonotype was seen a handful of times. V is TRBV6-5 and J is TRBJ2-1; no definite D call. Trimming removed 2 bases from V and 10 bases from J, with 6 bases in between. Looked up from germline, CDR1 is MNHEY and CDR2 is SVGAGI. The CDR3 loop spans 11 amino acids. The CDR3 protein is CASSYGWEQFF. For the CDR3, the DNA is TGTGCCAGCAGTTACGGATGGGAGCAGTTCTTC.

The chain couples TRBV20-1 to TRBJ1-6, with D uncertain. The germline V gene has CDR1 DFQATT and CDR2 SNEGSKA (reference sequence). CDR3 length equals 13 residues. Trimming shortened V by 6 bases and J by 8 bases, and 14 bases separated the two germline ends. The CDR3 here is CSAVPREDSPLHF. CDR3 DNA sequence: TGCAGTGCCGTCCCGCGGGAGGATTCACCCCTCCACTTT.

The table lists this clonotype with a few counts. This chain links TRBV6-1 with TRBJ2-4; D remains ambiguous. This CDR3 spans 17 amino acids. Per the germline V gene, CDR1 is MNHNS and CDR2 is SASEGT. The V end lost 2 bases, the J end lost 0 bases, and 14 bases lay between the germline ends. Here the CDR3 DNA reads TGTGCCAGCAGTGAAACCTTTTATCCTTTAGCCAAAAACATTCAGTACTTC. Its protein product is CASSETFYPLAKNIQYF.

A few counts support this clonotype. V and J are TRBV20-1 and TRBJ2-4; D ambiguous. Germline V gene lookup returns CDR1 DFQATT and CDR2 SNEGSKA (reference sequence). The length of the CDR3 is 10 residues. CDR3 in amino acids: CSPVQNIQYF. In DNA form, the CDR3 reads TGCAGCCCGGTCCAAAACATTCAGTACTTC.

The V gene is TRBV20-1, the J gene TRBJ2-3, with D possibly matching TRBD1 (6 bases). The CDR3 contains 12 residues. Germline V CDR1 and CDR2: DFQATT, SNEGSKA (reference sequence). V gave up 8 bases and J gave up 2 bases, with 11 bases separating them. The CDR3 reads CSFRGSTDTQYF. The DNA of the CDR3 is TGCAGTTTCAGGGGATCCACAGATACGCAGTATTTT.

The table lists this clonotype with many counts. The V and J genes are TRBV7-2 and TRBJ2-3; no clear D. The CDR3 is 14 residues long. CDR1 is SGHTA and CDR2 is FQGNSA in the germline V gene. The germline V and J ends were trimmed by 1 base and 4 bases, with 9 bases remaining between them. Here the CDR3 DNA reads TGTGCCAGCAGCTTAGGTCCGGGCGCAGATACGCAGTATTTT. Its protein product is CASSLGPGADTQYF. The full variable domain, its missing parts supplied by reference TRBV7-2 and TRBJ2-3, is GAGVSQSPSNKVTEKGKDVELRCDPISGHTALYWYRQSLGQGLEFLIYFQGNSAPDKSGLPSDRFSAERTGGSVSTLTIQRTQQEDSAVYLCASSLGPGADTQYFGPGTRLTVL.

This clonotype came up many times. The chain carries TRBV29-1 and TRBJ2-3, with 9 bases fitting TRBD1. CDR3 length: 14 residues. Germline V gives CDR1 SQVTM, CDR2 ANQGSEA. With V trimmed by 7 bases and J by 1 base, 6 bases remained unmatched. CDR3 nucleotides: TGCAGCGATGGGACAGGGAAAGGCACAGATACGCAGTATTTT. This codes for CSDGTGKGTDTQYF.

The V call is TRBV20-1, the J call TRBJ2-3; 9 bases line up with TRBD2. From germline, CDR1 is DFQATT and CDR2 SNEGSKA (reference sequence). The V gene end was trimmed by 4 bases and the J gene end by 2 bases; junction bases not matched to a gene: 1. This CDR3 is 13 amino acids long. The CDR3 DNA reads TGCAGTGCTAAGCGGGGGGCCACAGATACGCAGTATTTT. Protein: CSAKRGATDTQYF.

J is TRBJ2-3 and V is TRBV7-2, with 8 bases that match TRBD2. Germline lookup yields CDR1 SGHTA and CDR2 FQGNSA. V was clipped by 2 bases and J by 4 bases; unmatched bases: 8. CDR3 length: 16 residues. The CDR3 spells CASSLIRAGGPDTQYF. The CDR3 bases are TGTGCCAGCAGCTTAATTCGGGCGGGAGGCCCAGATACGCAGTATTTT.

This sequence joins TRBV20-1 and TRBJ2-7; maybe TRBD1 (5 bases). Germline values: CDR1 DFQATT, CDR2 SNEGSKA (reference sequence). This CDR3 has 13 amino acids. The germline V and J ends were trimmed by 5 bases and 3 bases, with 14 bases remaining between them. CDR3 amino acids: CSASRKGNYEQYF. DNA of the CDR3: TGCAGTGCTTCCCGGAAGGGGAACTACGAGCAGTACTTC.

This clonotype has just a few counts. The chain links TRBV5-6 to TRBJ2-5, with D maybe TRBD2 (5 bases). The CDR3 contains 11 residues. V lost 7 bases and J 11 bases, leaving 15 bases between the germline ends. Germline V gives CDR1 SGHDT, CDR2 YYEEEE. The CDR3 DNA sequence: TGTGCCAGCGCGAACGGGGTGGTGCAGTACTTC. Translating it yields CASANGVVQYF.

This clonotype was detected only a few times. The gene calls are TRBV5-1 and TRBJ2-1, with D unclear. Germline V gene data show CDR1 as SGHRS and CDR2 as YFSETQ. The V and J ends lost 0 bases and 5 bases respectively, with 9 bases between them. The CDR3 contains 14 residues. The CDR3 sequence: CASSLGSWNNEQFF. CDR3 DNA: TGCGCCAGCAGCTTGGGGAGTTGGAACAATGAGCAGTTCTTC.

This clonotype has only a few counts. The rearrangement uses TRBV20-1 and TRBJ2-1; a possible D gene is TRBD2 (6 bases). The V end was cut by 6 bases, the J end by 4 bases, with 22 bases between. CDR1 is DFQATT and CDR2 is SNEGSKA in the germline V gene (reference sequence). The CDR3 length is 16 residues. This CDR3 reads CSARIPPGLEYNEQFF. In DNA, the CDR3 is TGCAGTGCCAGAATACCGCCGGGACTGGAATACAATGAGCAGTTCTTC.

The CDR3 sequence: CASSQGRGPNTEAFF. In DNA, the CDR3 is TGTGCCAGCAGCCAGGGCCGGGGCCCGAACACTGAAGCTTTCTTT. The chain carries TRBV7-8 and TRBJ1-1; D is perhaps TRBD1 (5 bases). The V gene lost 5 bases and the J gene lost 1 base, with 14 bases spanning the gap. CDR1 is SGHVS and CDR2 is FQNEAQ in the germline V gene. This CDR3 contains 15 residues.

This clonotype was seen once. The V and J genes are TRBV11-2 and TRBJ2-2; D not resolved. Germline assignment: CDR1 SGHAT and CDR2 FQNNGV. This CDR3 comprises 15 residues. Trimming shortened V by 0 bases and J by 0 bases, and 5 bases separated the two germline ends. Here the CDR3 reads CASSLDIANTGELFF. CDR3 bases: TGTGCCAGCAGCTTAGATATAGCGAACACCGGGGAGCTGTTTTTT.

J is TRBJ2-3 and V is TRBV6-2 or TRBV6-3; 10 nucleotides align to TRBD1. In germline, CDR1 is MNHEY, CDR2 SVGEGT. This CDR3 has 21 amino acids. V shed 0 bases and J 1 base; nucleotides not matched to a gene: 16. CDR3: CASSYSILGTGAPKGTDTQYF. CDR3 bases: TGTGCCAGCAGTTACTCGATACTGGGGACAGGGGCGCCTAAGGGCACAGATACGCAGTATTTT.

The chain uses TRBV10-3 and TRBJ2-7; D perhaps matches TRBD1 (5 bases). Germline assignment: CDR1 ENHRY and CDR2 SYGVKD. The ends were cut back, 4 bases at V and 5 bases at J, with 12 bases in the middle. The CDR3 runs to 13 residues. The DNA of the CDR3 is TGTGCCATCAGTGTAAACAGGTTACACGAGCAGTACTTC. Amino acid sequence: CAISVNRLHEQYF.

J is TRBJ1-1 and V is TRBV10-3; D perhaps matches TRBD1 (5 bases). V shed 3 bases and J shed 1 base, with 9 bases lying between them. Germline V gives CDR1 ENHRY, CDR2 SYGVKD. CDR3 length equals 14 residues. The CDR3, as DNA: TGTGCCATCAGTGAATTGGGGGGGAACACTGAAGCTTTCTTT. Translating gives CAISELGGNTEAFF.